The 21 T cell receptor beta chains given below trace back to one sample, sequenced in a study of cytotoxic CD8 clonotypes in ibrutinib-treated CLL. Profiled with immunoSEQ multiplex PCR; TCRdb holds only in-frame clones, not every one. The sample gives around 310,000 clones, more than 65% of which show up once; 6.5% to 8% is in the top ten. The sequenced sample was PBMCs, obtained before ibrutinib treatment. Source of these receptors: a human donor with chronic lymphocytic leukemia.

The J gene is TRBJ1-4, the V gene TRBV4-2; TRBD1 might be the D (6 bases). In germline, CDR1 is LGHNA, CDR2 YNFKEQ. Trimming removed 3 bases from V and 0 bases from J, with 17 bases in between. The CDR3 has 18 residues. The CDR3 is CASSQGLETGTTNEKLFF. The DNA of the CDR3 is TGTGCCAGCAGCCAGGGGCTTGAAACAGGGACAACTAATGAAAAACTGTTTTTT.

This chain uses TRBV7-2 with TRBJ2-7; 7 positions match TRBD2. The CDR3 is made up of 15 amino acids. Germline V gives CDR1 SGHTA, CDR2 FQGNSA. V shed 5 bases, J shed 3 bases, and the junction held 10 bases outside the gene matches. CDR3 amino acids: CASSQDSSGSYEQYF. In DNA form, the CDR3 reads TGTGCCAGCAGCCAAGACTCTAGCGGTAGCTACGAGCAGTACTTC.

The chain links TRBV7-9 to TRBJ2-5; 10 bases are a match to TRBD2. CDR3 size: 15 residues. After removal of 3 bases from V and 5 bases from J, the junction contained 6 bases not matched to a gene. Germline V gene lookup returns CDR1 SEHNR and CDR2 FQNEAQ (reference sequence). DNA for the CDR3: TGTGCCAGCAGCTTGCAGCGGGAGGGCCTGGAGACCCAGTACTTC. Protein product: CASSLQREGLETQYF.

The chain has TRBV6-5 and TRBJ1-2; 8 positions agree with TRBD1. The CDR3 sequence is 12 residues long. The V gene's germline CDR1 is MNHEY and CDR2 SVGAGI. Trimming removed 6 bases from V and 7 bases from J; junction bases left unmatched: 4. CDR3: CASSQGAGGYTF. The CDR3 DNA is TGTGCCAGCAGCCAGGGGGCTGGTGGCTACACCTTC.

J is TRBJ2-3 and V is TRBV28, with D perhaps matching TRBD1 (6 bases). This CDR3 has 14 residues. Trimming removed 5 bases from V and 6 bases from J, with 15 bases in between. Germline values: CDR1 MDHEN, CDR2 SYDVKM. Here the CDR3 DNA reads TGTGCCAGCAGTAACAGACAGGTCGAGGATACGCAGTATTTT. Its translation: CASSNRQVEDTQYF. Drawing the rest from reference TRBV28 and TRBJ2-3, the complete variable domain is DVKVTQSSRYLVKRTGEKVFLECVQDMDHENMFWYRQDPGLGLRLIYFSYDVKMKEKGDIPEGYSVSREKKERFSLILESASTNQTSMYLCASSNRQVEDTQYFGPGTRLTVL.

The chain has TRBV2 and TRBJ1-1, with D unclear. Germline loops: CDR1 SNHLY, CDR2 FYNNEI. Trimming shortened V by 4 bases and J by 3 bases, and 12 bases separated the two germline ends. This CDR3 region has 14 residues. This chain's CDR3 is CASSGIRPDTEAFF. The CDR3 region has the DNA TGTGCCAGCAGTGGGATCAGGCCCGACACTGAAGCTTTCTTT.

About this clone: It may be a read error: a sequence one base away is much more abundant. The same CDR3 also results from other DNA sequences found in this sample. The chain combines TRBV5-6 with TRBJ2-7; D gene uncertain. The CDR3 contains 14 residues. The germline V and J ends were trimmed by 4 bases and 4 bases, with 15 bases remaining between them. In germline, CDR1 is SGHDT, CDR2 YYEEEE. This chain's CDR3 is CASSQEYGPYEQYF. CDR3 coding DNA: TGTGCCAGCAGCCAAGAATATGGACCTTACGAGCAGTACTTC.

This clone appeared a single time. CDR3 in DNA: TGTGCCAGCAGCCGGGGGCAGGTTTCCCAGCCCCAGCATTTT. Translation gives CASSRGQVSQPQHF. The chain carries TRBV6-1 and TRBJ1-5; maybe TRBD1 (6 bases). V was shortened by 6 bases and J by 7 bases, with 16 bases between the two germline ends. The CDR3 contains 14 residues. Germline V gene sequence: CDR1 MNHNS, CDR2 SASEGT.

The chain couples TRBV10-3 to TRBJ2-5, with D perhaps matching TRBD1 (6 bases). This CDR3 is 12 amino acids long. V lost 10 bases and J 9 bases, leaving 18 bases between the germline ends. Germline assignment: CDR1 ENHRY and CDR2 SYGVKD. CDR3: CATWDAEGAQYF. CDR3 coding DNA: TGTGCCACCTGGGACGCCGAGGGGGCCCAGTACTTC.

The V call is TRBV6-6, the J call TRBJ1-2, with D perhaps matching TRBD1 (6 bases). The CDR3 loop spans 16 amino acids. The germline gives CDR1 MNHNY, CDR2 SVGAGI (reference sequence). V shed 6 bases and J shed 1 base, with 18 bases lying between them. The CDR3 DNA reads as TGTGCCAGCAGACACAGGGAAGCTACAAATAACTATGGCTACACCTTC. The encoded protein is CASRHREATNNYGYTF.

The CDR3: CAWIFGDEQFF. The CDR3 DNA reads TGTGCCTGGATTTTTGGAGATGAGCAGTTCTTC. The gene calls are TRBV30 and TRBJ2-1; D not certain. The ends were cut back, 4 bases at V and 8 bases at J, with 9 bases in the middle. This CDR3 spans 11 amino acids. CDR1 is GTSNPN, CDR2 SVGIG, per germline (reference sequence).

The chain combines TRBV9 with TRBJ1-2; 7 positions agree with TRBD1. CDR3 length: 16 residues. V was pared by 1 base and J by 2 bases, with 8 bases of the junction left unmatched. Germline CDR1 reads SGDLS; CDR2 reads YYNGEE. Here the CDR3 DNA reads TGTGCCAGCAGCGTACAACGGGACAGCCCGAACTATGGCTACACCTTC. This codes for CASSVQRDSPNYGYTF.

This clone was detected only once. CDR3 amino acids: CAWRALVKTQYF. The DNA of the CDR3 is TGTGCCTGGCGGGCCCTCGTGAAGACCCAGTACTTC. This chain joins TRBV30 and TRBJ2-5, with unresolved D. CDR3 length: 12 residues. Trimming cost V 5 bases and J 6 bases, with 13 bases left between them. Germline values: CDR1 GTSNPN, CDR2 SVGIG (reference sequence).

This clone appeared a single time. The J gene is TRBJ2-5, the V gene TRBV30; the match to TRBD1 covers 8 bases. Trimming removed 2 bases from V and 2 bases from J; junction bases left unmatched: 7. Looked up from germline, CDR1 is GTSNPN and CDR2 is SVGIG (reference sequence). The CDR3 contains 15 residues. CDR3 loop: CAWSRGQGIQETQYF. The CDR3 DNA follows: TGTGCCTGGAGTAGAGGACAGGGTATTCAAGAGACCCAGTACTTC. Full variable domain (remainder filled in from reference TRBV30 and TRBJ2-5): SQTIHQWPATLVQPVGSPLSLECTVEGTSNPNLYWYRQAAGRGLQLLFYSVGIGQISSEVPQNLSASRPQDRQFILSSKKLLLSDSGFYLCAWSRGQGIQETQYFGPGTRLLVL.

The CDR3 here is CASSGGGNGYTF. The CDR3 region has the DNA TGTGCCAGCAGTGGAGGGGGCAATGGCTACACCTTC. The chain recombines TRBV25-1 with TRBJ1-2; 7 bases align to TRBD1. Unmatched junction bases numbered 2, after V lost 4 bases and J lost 6 bases. Germline values: CDR1 MGHDK, CDR2 SYGVNS. The CDR3 is 12 amino acids.

The chain carries TRBV30 and TRBJ1-1, with no clear D. Between the trimmed V and J ends, which lost 1 base and 5 bases, there was a span of 11 bases. Germline V gives CDR1 GTSNPN, CDR2 SVGIG (reference sequence). The CDR3 is 13 residues long. CDR3 coding DNA: TGTGCCTGGAGTGCCTTCGGCTGGACTGAAGCTTTCTTT. Translated, it gives CAWSAFGWTEAFF.

Comment on this clone: The same CDR3 also results from other DNA sequences found in this sample. The chain recombines TRBV7-2 with TRBJ1-1; no clear D gene. The CDR3 is 13 residues long. The V and J ends lost 1 base and 2 bases respectively, with 5 bases between them. Germline values: CDR1 SGHTA, CDR2 FQGNSA. CDR3 sequence (DNA): TGTGCCAGCAGCTTAGGATCAAACACTGAAGCTTTCTTT. Protein product: CASSLGSNTEAFF.

This clone showed up just once. The CDR3 protein is CASSLSASGTGYNEQFF. DNA of the CDR3: TGCGCCAGCAGCTTGTCTGCATCCGGCACGGGGTACAATGAGCAGTTCTTC. This sequence joins TRBV5-1 and TRBJ2-1; D might be TRBD2 (5 bases). Germline CDR1 is SGHRS and CDR2 is YFSETQ. This CDR3 is built from 17 residues. V lost 1 base, J lost 4 bases, and 18 bases lay in between.

A few counts support this clone. This chain joins TRBV9 and TRBJ2-2; 7 nucleotides match TRBD2. V shed 3 bases, J shed 0 bases, and the junction held 2 bases outside the gene matches. The CDR3 has 15 residues. Germline CDR1 reads SGDLS; CDR2 reads YYNGEE. CDR3 protein: CASSASGANTGELFF. The DNA of the CDR3 is TGTGCCAGCAGCGCTAGCGGCGCGAACACCGGGGAGCTGTTTTTT. The variable domain in full, completed from reference TRBV9 and TRBJ2-2, reads DSGVTQTPKHLITATGQRVTLRCSPRSGDLSVYWYQQSLDQGLQFLIQYYNGEERAKGNILERFSAQQFPDLHSELNLSSLELGDSALYFCASSASGANTGELFFGEGSRLTVL.

Note on this clone: Other DNA sequences in this sample translate to the same CDR3. V usage is TRBV5-4 and J usage is TRBJ2-1, with 9 bases lining up with TRBD2. Per the germline V gene, CDR1 is SGHNT and CDR2 is YYREEE (reference sequence). Germline trimming cut 0 bases from V and 4 bases from J; bases unmatched to any gene: 2. This CDR3 has 15 amino acids. The DNA of the CDR3 is TGTGCCAGCAGCTTGGGACTAGCGGCGTACAATGAGCAGTTCTTC. It translates to CASSLGLAAYNEQFF.

The chain is built from TRBV30 and TRBJ1-2; D remains ambiguous. Deletions cut 1 base from V and 0 bases from J, with 15 bases between. Per germline, CDR1 GTSNPN and CDR2 SVGIG (reference sequence). The length of the CDR3 is 16 residues. DNA of the CDR3: TGTGCCTGGAGTGGCCCCCCGTTGGGCGCTAACTATGGCTACACCTTC. It specifies CAWSGPPLGANYGYTF.